This T cell receptor (beta chain) was captured by sequencing in a study of T cell responses to AZD1222 COVID-19 vaccine listed by TCRdb under 2021. Context from the whole study: TCR sequencing covered more than 230 trial participants: some 210 given two doses of AZD1222 and 26 given two doses of MenACWY control vaccine. Trial participants were enrolled into age subgroups of 18-55, 56-69 and 70-plus years, which contained about 150, 28 and 57 TCR-sequenced participants, respectively. Study-wide findings and limitations: Participants were mostly white British and included more females than males, and it was suggested by the authors that clonal diversity may have been underestimated. A significant rise in spike-specific TCR breadth and depth was observed after two AZD1222 doses relative to day 0 and relative to MenACWY recipients. Because no day 14 peak-response samples were available, repertoires were characterized only after the peak T cell response. In the small 56-69-year group, the increase in depth fell short of significance, most likely because of low power. CD4 TCRs associated with the vaccine covered the entire spike protein, and the dominant responses were in regions 160-218 and 743-854. Only a handful of AZD1222 recipients were SARS-CoV-2 seropositive at baseline, limiting conclusions about previously exposed vaccinees. Reportedly, almost half of the unique spike-specific TCRs recognized epitopes lying outside the regions that are mutated in the B.1.351 and B.1.1.7 variants.

Sequences SGHAT (CDR1) and FQNNGV (CDR2) are obtained from the germline V gene. The CDR3 covers 14 residues, taking in both the cysteine and the phenylalanine. CDR3 DNA only is kept here, 42 bases in frame from base 1. The germline ends are 15 bases apart after V is trimmed by 2 bases and J by 7 bases. About this clone: There is no known antigen for this receptor. Base qualities were left out, and no much larger clone turns up one base away.

The CDR3 regions of human TCRbeta chains were analyzed by immunosequencing. On the authors' methods: TCRs in the repertoires were compared against a reference library of SARS-CoV-2-specific TCRs that had been generated with the MIRA antigen-specificity platform. Breadth meant the fraction of unique TCRs that were SARS-CoV-2-associated, whereas depth meant the fraction of total T cells that were SARS-CoV-2-associated. Using the MIRA data, every spike-specific TCR was mapped to the spike region that the TCR reacted to and assigned to either a CD4 or a CD8 class. Log10-transformed breadth and depth values were compared by one-way ANOVA with Sidak's multiple comparisons tests. The clones in this table, taken by TCRdb from immuneACCESS, are in-frame only. Not every clone is retained; where verified, under half of the shortfall comes from an unresolved V gene, and the cause of the rest is unknown. The D gene and trimming were derived from the DNA, and the V and J assignments and clone size from that table. Within this sample are just over 30,000 clones, with 88% of them counted one time only. Of the sample, less than 15% is held by the ten largest clones.

The time point tag for this specimen amounts to: about 28 days (+/-7) after the second vaccine dose. AZD1222 recipients whose second dose came at about 4 weeks and those whose second dose came at about 12 weeks were combined into one group, since spike-specific TCR depth and breadth did not differ between the two schedules. Vaccinee samples were obtained from the UK trials COV001 and COV002, which included a single-blind randomized controlled phase 2/3 trial of AZD1222 (ChAdOx1 nCoV-19) in healthy adults. For TCRbeta chain sequencing, PBMC samples were collected from trial participants at day 0 and at day 28 after the second dose.

Sequencing was performed on peripheral blood, taken 28 days after the second AZD1222 dose. This clonotype originated in an adult who received the AZD1222 COVID-19 vaccine. The chain uses TRBV11-2 and TRBJ2-7, with the D assignment possibly TRBD1 or TRBD2, given 5 matching bases for each. The base sequence is TGTGCCAGCAGCTTACTAACAGGCCCGGGGGAGCAGTACTTC. Its translation reads: CASSLLTGPGEQYF.